This TCR beta chain was sequenced for a study of T cell changes during pregnancy in multiple sclerosis (dated by TCRdb to about 2019). Broadly, across the study: In women with multiple sclerosis, the researchers looked at how the T cell repertoire shifted as pregnancy progressed.

Turning to this clone: Its antigen is unknown. No clone much larger than this one lies a single base away; base qualities are absent.

The junction shows trimming of 4 bases on V and 2 bases on J, and the gene matches do not reach 9 bases of it. CDR1 and CDR2 (SGHAT, FQDESV) derive from the germline V gene (reference sequence). Including cysteine and phenylalanine, the CDR3 has 18 amino acids. Left in the record is the CDR3 DNA by itself, 54 bases read in frame from the first base. Libraries were constructed by the immunoSEQ multiplex PCR assay. As stored in TCRdb, this immuneACCESS dataset retains in-frame rearrangements with V and J assigned. A fraction of the clones does not appear; measured against another copy, unresolved V genes explain less than half of the discrepancy, and the remainder lacks a known reason. The sample profile shows about 52,000 clones; approximately 92% of them were found once. Of the sample, around 0.25% is held by the ten largest clones.

Sequenced material: CD4+ T cells from peripheral blood mononuclear cells, taken in the third trimester of pregnancy. The rearranged chain carries TRBV11-1 and TRBJ2-5, and 14 bases in between align with TRBD2. The receptor was derived from a female donor with multiple sclerosis, enrolled in a pregnancy study. The nucleotide sequence is TGTGCCAGCAGCTCCGGACTAGCGGGGGGCCCCCAACAAGAGACCCAGTACTTC. This encodes CASSSGLAGGPQQETQYF.